This T cell receptor (beta chain) was observed in a study of blood T cells in healthy people across ages (dated by TCRdb to the mid-2010s). Regarding the study in general: Template switching captured roughly one uniquely barcoded TCR beta cDNA molecule per two T cells in model experiments. Using the same blood draw, the study looked at two additional independent replicas of 1 million unique cDNA reads for two donors, one aged 18 to 29 and the other aged 80 or older. Donors were grouped into four age groups: young (average roughly 15 years), middle-aged (39), aged (approximately 58) and long-lived (just over 80). Using deep sequencing normalized with unique cDNA molecular identifiers, the study measured how TCR beta repertoire diversity changes with age.

Donors were under 40 systemically healthy Caucasian individuals from Russia aged roughly 6 to 90 years. Each donor gave roughly 11 milliliters of peripheral blood, drawn into EDTA-treated Vacutainer tubes. Ficoll-Paque density-gradient centrifugation was used to isolate PBMCs, with at least 7 million per sample. Total RNA was extracted from PBMCs with Trizol reagent, with at least 6 micrograms obtained per sample. The percentages of naive CD45RAhigh/CD27high T cells were determined by flow cytometry on a PBMC aliquot from every donor. General study outcomes and caveats: As age increased, observed TCR beta diversity per million T cells dropped in a roughly linear way, and a significant reduction was already evident by age 40. The percentage of naive T cells measured by flow cytometry correlated strongly with observed TCR beta diversity. Since profiling was done on bulk unsorted PBMCs, naive and antigen-experienced compartments could not be conclusively compared. Estimates of total diversity based on one million sequenced T cells were considered lower bounds and underestimates. Because the CMV infection status of the donors was unknown, age-related changes in expanded clonotypes may potentially have been confounded. Compared with the aged group, the long-lived group had more naive CD4+ T cells, fewer expanded clones and increased TCR diversity, a pattern suggesting age selection.

Receptor amplification or capture employed 5' RACE. Sequencing relied on an Illumina HiSeq 2500. The second PCR ran for roughly 7 to 11 cycles and used a J-beta primer mix along with a sample-barcoded 5' primer. A template-switch 5' adaptor carrying 12 random nucleotides introduced a unique molecular identifier onto each TCR beta cDNA molecule. At least 3 million CDR3-containing paired-end reads were obtained from each sample. All of the RNA was converted into first-strand cDNA using the Mint cDNA synthesis kit, with a TRBC-specific oligonucleotide serving as the primer. Following uracil-DNA glycosylase treatment, a first 18-cycle PCR with universal primers M1SS and BC2_uni_R was performed on all cDNA. On the study's bioinformatics: Each sample was normalized by randomly selecting 1 million high-quality reads, each carrying a distinct molecular identifier. Instead of being binned into consensus sequences, reads with shared molecular identifiers were discarded. MiTCR, with a Q25 quality threshold and the strictest error-elimination algorithm, was used for CDR3 identification, clonotype clustering and error correction. Lower-bound total TCR beta diversity was estimated with a nonparametric unseen species model using Euler transformation. TCRdb reprocessed the public reads (quality trimming at Q25 with fastp, clone calling with MiXCR) and kept in-frame beta chains. CDR3 protein duplicates are merged, each entry listing the most common genes and DNA. The V and J calls and clone size come from TCRdb's table, not from the authors' own analysis. The sample data list 450,000 to 600,000 distinct CDR3 sequences, and roughly a quarter of these were observed just once. The ten biggest clones cover 3.6% of the sample.

This clonotype has more than one count but fewer than ten. This receptor's antigen is unknown. The sample holds no much larger clone one base away, and base qualities are not on file. This sample was also put to use in a study of T cells of mothers and their children. As described in the second report: Donors were nine systemically healthy Caucasian individuals: three mothers and their six children. cDNA synthesis used all of the extracted RNA, with approximately 1.6 ug of RNA in each 15 ul reaction. In the second PCR, the M1S primer added sample barcodes and 2-4 random nucleotides. Over 8 million TCR beta CDR3 reads came from each mother, compared with approximately 3.1 million reads from each child. Thymic selection shapes the output of TCR recombination in a similar way in related and unrelated pairs, and inherited differences have a minor effect. Normalized repertoire overlap was always slightly but never significantly higher in related than unrelated mother-child pairs. Persistent microchimeric T cell clones were not detected, at a sensitivity of around 99 clones per million clonotypes. Deep NGS was used in the study to compare the TCR beta repertoires of mothers and children and to look for features that separate related mother-child pairs from unrelated individuals. Mothers averaged about 40 +/- 4 years of age and children averaged around 11 +/- 4 years. After adapters were ligated using NEBNext reagents, the libraries underwent 100+100 nt paired-end sequencing on an Illumina HiSeq 2000. To prevent cross-contamination, the mother and child libraries were prepared one month apart and sequenced in separate runs. Between roughly 500,000 and 2,000,000 distinct TCR beta clonotypes were identified per donor. Naive TCR beta clonotypes were estimated from low-frequency clonotypes matched to each donor's FACS-determined naive share, without sorting.

This TCR derives from a boy aged 2-9 years in good health. What was sequenced was blood.

The nucleotide sequence reads as follows: TGCAGCGTTGGGGAGAGGGGGAGCACTGAAGCTTTCTTT. The resulting protein is CSVGERGSTEAFF. This receptor chain uses TRBV29-1 and TRBJ1-1; TRBD1 is a weak D gene call, 6 bases matching. The cysteine opens and the phenylalanine closes a CDR3 of 13 amino acids. The retained sequence is limited to the CDR3, 39 bases, with the frame set at the first base. The germline V gene yields SQVTM for CDR1 and ANQGSEA for CDR2. V loses 4 bases, J loses 4 bases, and the germline ends lie 13 bases apart.